This T cell receptor (beta chain) stems from a study of graft-versus-host responses after intestinal transplantation. Study at large: Isolated intestinal, liver-intestinal, or multivisceral transplants had been given to the recipients. For two to three years after anti-thymocyte globulin induction, all recipients took tacrolimus and steroids. Study-wide findings and caveats: Graft-donor T cell macrochimerism coincided with high graft-versus-host to host-versus-graft clonal ratios in allografts. Recipient marrow contained GvH clones, some of which appeared first in ileum or blood.

Clones were read by immunoSEQ multiplex PCR, and TCRdb kept only the in-frame ones, dropping some. The sample holds some 120,000 clones, just over 90% seen once. Per the germline V gene, CDR1 is SGHRS and CDR2 is YFSETQ. The V end was cut by 2 bases, the J end by 4 bases, with 6 bases between. This CDR3 is 12 amino acids long. Points on this clone: Its antigen is still unknown.

The clonotype comes from a human donor who received an intestinal transplant. The sequencing here drew on unstimulated CD4+ T cells sorted from spleen or lymph node cells, taken before intestinal transplant. The gene calls are TRBV5-1 and TRBJ2-5; D perhaps matches TRBD1 (6 bases). The CDR3 spells CASSLQGETQYF. CDR3 sequence (DNA): TGCGCCAGCAGCTTACAGGGAGAGACCCAGTACTTC.